These 21 T cell receptor beta chains originate from one sample sequenced in a study of blood T cell repertoires in COVID-19. Produced via immunoSEQ multiplex PCR; TCRdb's table is partial and in-frame only. The sample includes around 93,000 clones, around 90% of them seen just once. The material sequenced was peripheral blood. Source of these receptors: an elderly man with acute or convalescent COVID-19.

This rearrangement joins TRBV3-1 (or the pseudogene TRBV3-2) to TRBJ2-6, with 7 bases matching TRBD2. The J segment lost 0 bases and the V segment lost 1 base, leaving 0 bases of the junction unmatched. From germline, CDR1 is LGHDT and CDR2 YNNKEL (reference sequence). This CDR3 contains 16 residues. The CDR3 here is CASSQGGGSGANVLTF. The CDR3 DNA reads TGTGCCAGCAGCCAAGGGGGGGGCTCTGGGGCCAACGTCCTGACTTTC.

This clone was observed a handful of times. The chain recombines TRBV3-1 (or the pseudogene TRBV3-2) with TRBJ1-1, with no clear D. Trimming shortened V by 4 bases and J by 3 bases, and 9 bases separated the two germline ends. Per germline, CDR1 LGHDT and CDR2 YNNKEL (reference sequence). The CDR3 is 13 residues long. CDR3 in DNA: TGTGCCAGCAGCCCGGCAGGCTACACTGAAGCTTTCTTT. Translating gives CASSPAGYTEAFF.

The rearrangement joins TRBV27 to TRBJ2-7; the D gene is possibly TRBD1 (6 bases). V dropped 3 bases and J dropped 3 bases, with 15 bases sitting between them. The length of the CDR3 is 15 residues. CDR1 is MNHEY, CDR2 SMNVEV, per germline (reference sequence). The CDR3 DNA follows: TGTGCCAGCAGTTTCCGTTGGGGACAAGACTACGAGCAGTACTTC. This encodes CASSFRWGQDYEQYF.

The rearrangement joins TRBV12-3 or TRBV12-4 to TRBJ1-2; D is possibly TRBD1 (6 bases). Trimming pared 2 bases from V and 12 bases from J, leaving 16 bases between. This CDR3 spans 13 amino acids. In DNA form, the CDR3 reads TGTGCCAGCAGTTTATCGGGGACATTTTCTCACACCTTC. Translated, it gives CASSLSGTFSHTF.

This chain links TRBV24-1 with TRBJ2-1, with 10 bases aligning to TRBD2. Germline CDR1 KGHDR, CDR2 SFDVKD. The ends lost 2 bases at V and 5 bases at J; junction bases unmatched: 5. The CDR3 runs to 16 residues. CDR3 sequence reads: CATSDSGLAYHNEQFF. In nucleotides, the CDR3 is TGTGCCACCAGTGATTCGGGACTAGCGTACCACAATGAGCAGTTCTTC.

J is TRBJ1-2 and V is TRBV6-5; the match to TRBD1 covers 11 bases. The CDR3 totals 14 residues. The germline V gene has CDR1 MNHEY and CDR2 SVGAGI. The ends lost 8 bases at V and 4 bases at J; junction bases unmatched: 6. This CDR3 reads CASEPGQGGYGYTF. The DNA for the CDR3 is TGTGCCAGCGAACCGGGACAGGGGGGCTATGGCTACACCTTC.

The rearrangement links TRBV18 to TRBJ2-3; no clear D. V dropped 6 bases and J dropped 1 base, with 8 bases sitting between them. Germline V CDR1 and CDR2: KGHSH, LQKENI. The CDR3 runs to 13 residues. The CDR3 DNA follows: TGTGCCAGCTCGGCCGATGGCACAGATACGCAGTATTTT. It codes for CASSADGTDTQYF.

The chain has TRBV30 and TRBJ2-5, with 9 bases aligning to TRBD1. J lost 1 base, V lost 3 bases, and 6 bases had no gene match. From germline, CDR1 is GTSNPN and CDR2 SVGIG (reference sequence). This CDR3 has 15 amino acids. The DNA of the CDR3 is TGTGCCTGGAGCGCCGGGACAGGGACCCAAGAGACCCAGTACTTC. Translated: CAWSAGTGTQETQYF.

The genes are TRBV2 and TRBJ1-2; D remains unclear. V was clipped by 0 bases and J by 2 bases, with 7 bases between them. This CDR3 comprises 14 residues. The germline gives CDR1 SNHLY, CDR2 FYNNEI. The CDR3 loop is CASSEARGNYGYTF. CDR3 coding DNA: TGTGCCAGCAGTGAAGCGCGGGGAAACTATGGCTACACCTTC.

V gene TRBV5-1 combines with J gene TRBJ2-7; D is unresolved. The CDR3 length is 14 residues. With 0 bases removed from V and 6 bases from J, the gap between germline ends came to 13 bases. CDR1 and CDR2 (germline): SGHRS, YFSETQ. The CDR3 region has the DNA TGCGCCAGCAGCTTGGACAGCTCGGTTGCCGAGCAGTACTTC. Its translation is CASSLDSSVAEQYF.

The rearrangement joins TRBV10-2 to TRBJ2-4; 7 bases align to TRBD1. The J call may be faulty, since TRBJ2-5 better matches the DNA end. The CDR3 extends over 12 amino acids. Germline CDR1 is WSHSY and CDR2 is SAAADI. The CDR3 region is CASSDSGGTQYF. CDR3 DNA sequence: TGCGCCAGCAGTGATTCAGGGGGGACCCAGTACTTC.

In the case of this clone: One end of the junction does not line up with germline, which may come from a read error. The genes are TRBV3-1 (or the pseudogene TRBV3-2) and TRBJ2-1; D is ambiguous. Germline V lookup: CDR1 LGHDT, CDR2 YNNKEL (reference sequence). The length of the CDR3 is 10 residues. The CDR3 region has the DNA TGTGCAACGCCCTATAATGAGCAGTTCTTC. Amino acid sequence: CATPYNEQFF.

V gene TRBV2 combines with J gene TRBJ1-2, with 8 bases identical to TRBD1. The J segment lost 3 bases and the V segment lost 8 bases, leaving 5 bases of the junction unmatched. From germline, CDR1 is SNHLY and CDR2 FYNNEI. The CDR3 loop spans 13 amino acids. The CDR3 loop reads CASRQGLDYGYTF. As DNA, the CDR3 is TGTGCCAGCCGACAGGGGCTGGACTATGGCTACACCTTC.

This clone has a handful of counts. This chain joins TRBV12-3 or TRBV12-4 and TRBJ2-7, with D possibly being TRBD2 (5 bases). Trimming stripped 6 bases from V and 4 bases from J, with 10 bases between. The CDR3 has 12 amino acids. CDR3 residues: CASRGRTYEQYF. In nucleotides, the CDR3 is TGTGCCAGCAGGGGTCGGACTTACGAGCAGTACTTC.

This chain joins TRBV7-9 and TRBJ1-2; 9 nucleotides line up with TRBD1. CDR3 size: 16 residues. The germline gives CDR1 SEHNR, CDR2 FQNEAQ (reference sequence). V was clipped by 8 bases and J by 6 bases; unmatched bases: 16. CDR3 bases: TGTGCCAGCGGGATAATACTCGGGACAGGGTTGGATGGCTACACCTTC. This codes for CASGIILGTGLDGYTF.

V gene TRBV2 combines with J gene TRBJ2-5; D remains ambiguous. The germline V gene encodes CDR1 SNHLY and CDR2 FYNNEI. With 7 bases removed from V and 5 bases from J, the gap between germline ends came to 17 bases. This CDR3 region has 14 residues. This CDR3 is CASTESRSVETQYF. Written as DNA, the CDR3 is TGTGCCAGCACCGAATCCAGGTCGGTTGAGACCCAGTACTTC.

The rearrangement joins TRBV5-1 to TRBJ2-2; 7 positions match TRBD1. The V gene's germline CDR1 is SGHRS and CDR2 YFSETQ. The trim removed 1 base at V and 7 bases at J, leaving 7 bases unmatched. This CDR3 is 15 amino acids long. DNA of the CDR3: TGCGCCAGCAGCTTGACTCAGGGGGAGATCGGGGAGCTGTTTTTT. It codes for CASSLTQGEIGELFF.

The chain combines TRBV11-2 with TRBJ1-3; a weak D match, TRBD1 (6 bases). CDR1 and CDR2 from the germline V gene are SGHAT and FQNNGV. This CDR3 comprises 15 residues. Trimming left V 5 bases short and J 0 bases short, with 11 bases between. CDR3 bases: TGTGCCAGCAGCCAGGGACACAGCTCTGGAAACACCATATATTTT. Its protein is CASSQGHSSGNTIYF.

This chain uses TRBV11-2 with TRBJ2-3; 16 bases align to TRBD2. CDR1 is SGHAT and CDR2 is FQNNGV in the germline V gene. The CDR3 is 16 residues long. J gave up 8 bases and V 6 bases, and 8 bases lay outside the gene matches. CDR3 sequence: CASRPGLAGGLGTQYF. The CDR3 region has the DNA TGTGCCAGCAGGCCGGGACTAGCGGGGGGGCTGGGTACGCAGTATTTT.

The gene calls are TRBV6-5 and TRBJ1-1; TRBD1 agrees at 8 bases. Germline CDR1 reads MNHEY; CDR2 reads SVGAGI. Germline trimming cut 6 bases from V and 6 bases from J; bases unmatched to any gene: 6. The CDR3 has 13 amino acids. The CDR3 DNA reads TGTGCCAGCAGCCTCACAGGGGGGGCTGAAGCTTTCTTT. Translating gives CASSLTGGAEAFF.

The chain carries TRBV11-2 and TRBJ1-6; D is unclear. V gave up 5 bases and J gave up 7 bases, with 6 bases separating them. CDR1 and CDR2 (germline): SGHAT, FQNNGV. This CDR3 comprises 12 residues. The CDR3 sequence: CASSLQNSPLHF. The CDR3 DNA follows: TGTGCCAGCAGCCTTCAGAATTCACCCCTCCACTTT.